This TCR beta chain is drawn from a study of blood T cell repertoires in COVID-19. On the study more broadly: The United States, Italy and Spain provided the acute and convalescent COVID-19 samples. PBMCs, B-cell-depleted T cells, or T cells provided the cDNA or gDNA that made up the material.

As processed by the authors: The authors estimated nucleated cell counts from reference gene primer amplification. Method: immunoSEQ multiplex PCR; TCRdb's copy keeps in-frame clones and lacks some. For V, J and clone size, that table is used; D and trimming come from the DNA. This sample has roughly 99,000 clones; less than 85% occur once, and the top ten carry around 18%. The CDR3 consists of 17 residues. Trimming stripped 2 bases from V and 5 bases from J, with 22 bases between. From germline, CDR1 is SGHRS and CDR2 YFSETQ. This clone appeared once. This chain joins TRBV5-1 and TRBJ2-5; tentative D call: TRBD2 (10 bases). The TCR originated in a woman of 80 years or more with active or convalescent COVID-19. Sequencing input: peripheral blood. This chain's CDR3 is CASSLQGASGSGETQYF. CDR3 DNA: TGCGCCAGCAGCTTACAGGGGGCTAGCGGGAGTGGGGAGACCCAGTACTTC.